This entry is about one T cell receptor (beta chain). Assay used: immunoSEQ multiplex PCR; TCRdb lists only in-frame clones, some missing. Of under 25,000 clones detected, around 83% appear once; the ten largest clones hold roughly a third. These data originate in a study of sequential checkpoint blockade in melanoma. Treatment reported: randomized to nivolumab then ipilimumab (arm A) or the reverse (arm B). Germline lookup yields CDR1 SGDLS and CDR2 YYNGEE. CDR3 length equals 14 residues. The trim removed 4 bases at V and 6 bases at J, leaving 6 bases unmatched. The chain uses TRBV9 and TRBJ1-3; 8 positions match TRBD1. Sequencing used CD8+ T cells sorted from blood (inferred from file names), obtained from a patient given nivolumab and ipilimumab in sequence. This clonotype was obtained from a human donor with melanoma. In DNA, the CDR3 is TGTGCCAGCAGCCGTACAGGGGGGGTAAACACCATATATTTT. Translated: CASSRTGGVNTIYF.